The rows below give T cell receptor beta chains drawn from one sample of a study of OX40 agonist ivuxolimab in advanced cancers. Sequenced by immunoSEQ multiplex PCR; TCRdb stores in-frame clones only, minus some. The sample holds roughly 40,000 clones, roughly 84% seen once. The specimen was CD4+ or CD8+ T cells sorted from blood, collected in a trial of the OX40 agonist ivuxolimab. These TCRs come from an adult with an advanced solid tumor such as melanoma, head and neck, liver or kidney cancer. Each CDR3 is given with its conserved first and last residue. A D gene is named only where the DNA matches it firmly. Rows give clone size only sometimes, using once, few, many, or a class for an expanded clone.

NA TRBJ2-5 NA TRBV2 CASSEWVKETQYF TGTGCCAGCAGTGAATGGGTGAAAGAGACCCAGTACTTC
NA TRBJ2-1 NA TRBV27 CASSFSPNEQFF TGTGCCAGCAGTTTCAGCCCCAATGAGCAGTTCTTC
NA TRBJ2-7 NA TRBV13 CASSPGRGVIYEQYF TGTGCCAGCAGCCCGGGGAGGGGGGTTATTTACGAGCAGTACTTC
TRBD2 TRBJ2-5 once TRBV7-3 CASSLTSGGAETQYF TGTGCCAGCAGCCTCACAAGCGGGGGGGCGGAGACCCAGTACTTC
TRBD1 TRBJ2-7 NA TRBV4-3 CASSQDNRGSYEQYF TGCGCCAGCAGCCAAGACAACAGGGGGTCCTACGAGCAGTACTTC
NA TRBJ2-2 NA TRBV28 CATTLGHTGELFF TGTGCCACCACACTGGGTCACACCGGGGAGCTGTTTTTT
TRBD1 TRBJ1-6 NA TRBV6-5 CASRNRDSRHSPLHF TGTGCCAGCAGGAACCGGGACAGTCGACATTCACCCCTCCACTTT
NA TRBJ2-1 NA TRBV7-9 CASSHPRNYNEQFF TGTGCCAGCAGCCACCCTAGAAACTACAATGAGCAGTTCTTC
NA TRBJ2-7 NA TRBV9 CASSTGTGGSYEQYF TGTGCCAGCAGCACTGGGACCGGCGGTTCCTACGAGCAGTACTTC
TRBD2 TRBJ2-7 once TRBV11-2 CASRTIFSGTSGGPGEQYF TGTGCCAGCAGGACAATCTTCTCCGGGACTAGCGGGGGCCCGGGCGAGCAGTACTTC
NA TRBJ2-7 NA TRBV9 CASSSSGGDEQYF TGTGCCAGCTCAAGTTCGGGGGGCGACGAGCAGTACTTC
NA TRBJ1-5 NA TRBV18 CASSPYGNQPQHF TGTGCCAGCTCACCGTATGGCAATCAGCCCCAGCATTTT
TRBD2 TRBJ2-3 NA TRBV30 CAWITGLAGRTDTQYF TGTGCCTGGATCACCGGACTAGCGGGACGCACAGATACGCAGTATTTT
NA TRBJ1-3 NA TRBV13 CATPVRRLSGNTIYF TGTGCCACCCCCGTACGAAGACTTTCTGGAAACACCATATATTTT
NA TRBJ1-1 few TRBV14 CASSQGTEAFF TGTGCCAGCAGCCAAGGCACTGAAGCTTTCTTT
NA TRBJ2-7 NA TRBV27 CASSLSSSFAYEQYF TGTGCCAGCAGTTTATCGTCGAGTTTCGCCTACGAGCAGTACTTC
NA TRBJ2-1 NA TRBV6-1 CASSEGPGHAYNEQFF TGTGCCAGCAGTGAAGGCCCGGGTCATGCTTACAATGAGCAGTTCTTC